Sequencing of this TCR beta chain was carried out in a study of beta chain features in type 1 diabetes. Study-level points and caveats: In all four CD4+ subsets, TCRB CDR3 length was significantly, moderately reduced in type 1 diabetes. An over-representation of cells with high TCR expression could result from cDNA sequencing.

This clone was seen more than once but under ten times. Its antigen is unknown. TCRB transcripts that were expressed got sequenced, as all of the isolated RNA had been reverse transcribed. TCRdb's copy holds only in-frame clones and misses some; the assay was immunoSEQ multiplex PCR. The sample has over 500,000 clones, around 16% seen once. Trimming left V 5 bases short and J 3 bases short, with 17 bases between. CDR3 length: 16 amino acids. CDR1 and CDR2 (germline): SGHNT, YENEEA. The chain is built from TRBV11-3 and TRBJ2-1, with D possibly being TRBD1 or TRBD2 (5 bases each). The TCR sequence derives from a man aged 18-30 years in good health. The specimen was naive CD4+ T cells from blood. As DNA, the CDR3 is TGTGCCAGCAGCGGCAGGGAGAGGGGAAACTACAATGAGCAGTTCTTC. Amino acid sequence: CASSGRERGNYNEQFF.